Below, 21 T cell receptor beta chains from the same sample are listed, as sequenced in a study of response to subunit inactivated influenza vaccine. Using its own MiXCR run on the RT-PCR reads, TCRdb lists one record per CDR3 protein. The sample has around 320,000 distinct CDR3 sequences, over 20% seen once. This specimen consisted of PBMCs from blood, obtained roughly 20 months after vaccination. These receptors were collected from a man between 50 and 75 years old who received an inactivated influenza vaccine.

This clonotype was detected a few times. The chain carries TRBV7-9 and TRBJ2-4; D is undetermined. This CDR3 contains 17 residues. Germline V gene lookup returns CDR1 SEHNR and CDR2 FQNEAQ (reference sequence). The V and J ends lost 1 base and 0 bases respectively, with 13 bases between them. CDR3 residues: CASSLERRTLAKNIQYF. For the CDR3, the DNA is TGTGCCAGCAGCTTAGAGAGACGGACCCTAGCCAAAAACATTCAGTACTTC.

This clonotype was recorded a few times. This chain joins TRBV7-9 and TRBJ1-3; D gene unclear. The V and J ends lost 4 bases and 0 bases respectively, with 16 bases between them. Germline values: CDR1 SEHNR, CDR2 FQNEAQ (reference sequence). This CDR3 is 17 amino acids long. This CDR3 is CASSWPRGAISGNTIYF. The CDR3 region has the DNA TGTGCCAGCAGCTGGCCCAGAGGCGCCATCTCTGGAAACACCATATATTTT.

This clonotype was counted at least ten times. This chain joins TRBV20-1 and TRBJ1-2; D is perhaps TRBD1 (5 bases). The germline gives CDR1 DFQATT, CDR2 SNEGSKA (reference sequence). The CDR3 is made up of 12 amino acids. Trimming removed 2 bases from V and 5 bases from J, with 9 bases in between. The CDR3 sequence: CSARMSGYGYTF. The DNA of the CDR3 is TGCAGTGCTAGAATGTCAGGGTATGGCTACACCTTC.

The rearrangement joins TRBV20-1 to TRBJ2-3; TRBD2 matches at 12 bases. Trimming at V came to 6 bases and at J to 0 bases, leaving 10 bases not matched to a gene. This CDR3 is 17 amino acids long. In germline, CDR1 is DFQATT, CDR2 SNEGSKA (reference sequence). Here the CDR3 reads CSAAGLLAGGSTDTQYF. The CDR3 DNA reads TGCAGTGCCGCCGGCCTACTAGCGGGGGGTAGCACAGATACGCAGTATTTT.

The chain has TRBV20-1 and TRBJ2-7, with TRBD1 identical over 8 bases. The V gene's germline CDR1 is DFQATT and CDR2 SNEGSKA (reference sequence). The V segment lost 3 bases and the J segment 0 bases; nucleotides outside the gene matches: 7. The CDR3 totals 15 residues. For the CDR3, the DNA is TGCAGTGCTAGCAGGGTGGACAGGGTCTCCTACGAGCAGTACTTC. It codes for CSASRVDRVSYEQYF.

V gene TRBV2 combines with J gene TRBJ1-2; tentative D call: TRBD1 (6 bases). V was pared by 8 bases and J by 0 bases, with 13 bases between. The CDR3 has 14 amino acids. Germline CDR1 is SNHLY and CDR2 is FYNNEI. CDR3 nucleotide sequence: TGTGCCAGCGTCCGGGACAATGCTAACTATGGCTACACCTTC. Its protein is CASVRDNANYGYTF.

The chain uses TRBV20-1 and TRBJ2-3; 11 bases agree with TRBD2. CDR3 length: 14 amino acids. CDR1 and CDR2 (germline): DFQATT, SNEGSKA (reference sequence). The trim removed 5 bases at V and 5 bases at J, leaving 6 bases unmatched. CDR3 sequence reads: CSARPTSGKDTQYF. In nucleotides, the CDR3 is TGCAGTGCTCGACCGACTAGCGGGAAAGATACGCAGTATTTT.

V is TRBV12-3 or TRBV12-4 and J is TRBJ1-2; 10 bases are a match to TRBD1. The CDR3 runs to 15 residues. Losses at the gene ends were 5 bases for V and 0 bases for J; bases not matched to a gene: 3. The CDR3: CASSGTGDPNYGYTF. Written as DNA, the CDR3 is TGTGCCAGCAGTGGGACAGGGGATCCTAACTATGGCTACACCTTC.

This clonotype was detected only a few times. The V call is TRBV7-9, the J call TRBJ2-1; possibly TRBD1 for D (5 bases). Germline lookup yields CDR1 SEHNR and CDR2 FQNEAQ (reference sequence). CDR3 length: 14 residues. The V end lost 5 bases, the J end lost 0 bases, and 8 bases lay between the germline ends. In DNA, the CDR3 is TGTGCCAGCAGCGGGGCCAGCTCCTACAATGAGCAGTTCTTC. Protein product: CASSGASSYNEQFF.

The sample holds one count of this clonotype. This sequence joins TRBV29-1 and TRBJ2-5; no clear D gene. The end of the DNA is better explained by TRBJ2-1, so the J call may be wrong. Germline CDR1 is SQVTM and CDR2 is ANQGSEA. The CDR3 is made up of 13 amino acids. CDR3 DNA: TGCAGCGTTGAATACCCGCAGACCGGGGAGCAGTTCTTC. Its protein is CSVEYPQTGEQFF.

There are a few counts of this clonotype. For the CDR3, the DNA is TGTGCCAGCAGCTTAGAAGCCCCCGGGACAGATAATTCACCCCTCCACTTT. Amino acids: CASSLEAPGTDNSPLHF. This sequence joins TRBV11-2 and TRBJ1-6; 7 bases are a match to TRBD1. The CDR3 spans 17 residues. Germline assignment: CDR1 SGHAT and CDR2 FQNNGV. The ends lost 0 bases at V and 5 bases at J; junction bases unmatched: 7.

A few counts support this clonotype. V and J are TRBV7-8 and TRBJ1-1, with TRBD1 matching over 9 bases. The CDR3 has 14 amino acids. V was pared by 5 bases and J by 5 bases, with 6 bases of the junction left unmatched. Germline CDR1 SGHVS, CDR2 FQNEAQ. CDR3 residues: CASSKGQGDTEAFF. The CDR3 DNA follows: TGTGCCAGCAGCAAGGGACAGGGAGATACTGAAGCTTTCTTT. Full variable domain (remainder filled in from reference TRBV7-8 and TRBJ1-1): GAGVSQSPRYKVAKRGQDVALRCDPISGHVSLFWYQQALGQGPEFLTYFQNEAQLDKSGLPSDRFFAERPEGSVSTLKIQRTQQEDSAVYLCASSKGQGDTEAFFGQGTRLTVV.

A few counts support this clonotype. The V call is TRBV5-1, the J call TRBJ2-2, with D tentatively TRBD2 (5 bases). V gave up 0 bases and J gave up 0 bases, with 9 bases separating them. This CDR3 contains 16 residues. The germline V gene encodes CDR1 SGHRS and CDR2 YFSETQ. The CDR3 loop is CASSLVEGSNTGELFF. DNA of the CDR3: TGCGCCAGCAGCTTGGTTGAGGGATCGAACACCGGGGAGCTGTTTTTT.

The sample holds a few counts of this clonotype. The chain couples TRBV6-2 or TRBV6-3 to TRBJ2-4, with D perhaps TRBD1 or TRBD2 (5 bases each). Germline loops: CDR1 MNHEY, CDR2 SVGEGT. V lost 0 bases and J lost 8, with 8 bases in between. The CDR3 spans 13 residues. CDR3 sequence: CASSYSGTYIQYF. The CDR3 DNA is TGTGCCAGCAGTTACTCAGGGACCTACATTCAGTACTTC.

The CDR3 DNA is TGTGCCACCAGTGTTGGGGACAGGGGCCCAGATACGCAGTATTTT. Translating gives CATSVGDRGPDTQYF. The chain has TRBV24-1 and TRBJ2-3; 10 bases line up with TRBD1. The CDR3 totals 15 residues. Losses at the gene ends were 5 bases for V and 4 bases for J; bases not matched to a gene: 5. Germline V gene lookup returns CDR1 KGHDR and CDR2 SFDVKD.

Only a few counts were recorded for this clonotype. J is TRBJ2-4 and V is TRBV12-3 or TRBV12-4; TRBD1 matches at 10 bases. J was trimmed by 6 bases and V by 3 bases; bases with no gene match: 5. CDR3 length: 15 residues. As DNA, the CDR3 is TGTGCCAGCAGTTTTGTGACAGGGGGCGCAAACATTCAGTACTTC. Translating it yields CASSFVTGGANIQYF.

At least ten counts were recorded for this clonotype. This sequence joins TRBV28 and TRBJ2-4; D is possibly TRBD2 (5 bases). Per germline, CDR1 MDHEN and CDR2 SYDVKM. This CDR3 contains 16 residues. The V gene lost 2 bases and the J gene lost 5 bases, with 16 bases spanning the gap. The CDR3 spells CASSLAGLGEENIQYF. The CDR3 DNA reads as TGTGCCAGCAGTTTAGCCGGACTGGGAGAGGAAAACATTCAGTACTTC.

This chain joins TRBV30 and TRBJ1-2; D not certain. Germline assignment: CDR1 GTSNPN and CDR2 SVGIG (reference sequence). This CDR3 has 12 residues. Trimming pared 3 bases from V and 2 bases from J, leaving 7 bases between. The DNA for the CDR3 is TGTGCCTGGAGAGCCGGGAACTATGGCTACACCTTC. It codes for CAWRAGNYGYTF. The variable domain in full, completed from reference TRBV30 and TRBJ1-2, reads SQTIHQWPATLVQPVGSPLSLECTVEGTSNPNLYWYRQAAGRGLQLLFYSVGIGQISSEVPQNLSASRPQDRQFILSSKKLLLSDSGFYLCAWRAGNYGYTFGSGTRLTVV.

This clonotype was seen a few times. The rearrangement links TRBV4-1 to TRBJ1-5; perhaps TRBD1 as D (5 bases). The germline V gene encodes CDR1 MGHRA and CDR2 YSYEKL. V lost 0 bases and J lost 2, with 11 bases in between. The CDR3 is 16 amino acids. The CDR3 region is CASSQEGRPGNQPQHF. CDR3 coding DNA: TGCGCCAGCAGCCAAGAGGGACGGCCAGGCAATCAGCCCCAGCATTTT.

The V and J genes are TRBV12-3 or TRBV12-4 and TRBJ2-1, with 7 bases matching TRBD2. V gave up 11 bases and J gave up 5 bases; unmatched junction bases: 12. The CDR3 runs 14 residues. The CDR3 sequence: CASTLAGVHNEQFF. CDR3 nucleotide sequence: TGTGCCTCTACATTGGCGGGAGTTCACAATGAGCAGTTCTTC.

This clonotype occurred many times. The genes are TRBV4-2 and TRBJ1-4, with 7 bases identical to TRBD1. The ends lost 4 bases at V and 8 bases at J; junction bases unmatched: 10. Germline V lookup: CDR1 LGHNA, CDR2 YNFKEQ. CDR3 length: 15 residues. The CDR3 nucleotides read TGTGCCAGCAGCCCAGAAGGGGGCACTGAAGAAAAACTGTTTTTT. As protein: CASSPEGGTEEKLFF.